A selection of T cell receptor beta chains follows, all from one sample in a study of sequential checkpoint blockade in melanoma. This table comes from immunoSEQ multiplex PCR, and its TCRdb copy is limited to in-frame clones, with some not included. The sample includes fewer than 40,000 clones, nearly 90% of them seen just once. Here the sequenced sample was CD8+ T cells sorted from blood (inferred from file names), taken from a patient given nivolumab and ipilimumab in sequence. All receptors come from a human donor with melanoma. The CDR3 runs from the conserved cysteine through the conserved F or W. A D gene is named only where the DNA matches it firmly. Rows give clone size only sometimes, using once, few, many, or a class for an expanded clone.

V	J	size	D	DNA	CDR3
TRBV19	TRBJ2-4	few	TRBD2	TGTGCCAGTAGTCTAGAGACTAGCGGGAGAGTCGACAAAAACATTCAGTACTTC	CASSLETSGRVDKNIQYF
TRBV7-9	TRBJ2-6	NA	TRBD2	TGTGCCAGCAGCCGACTAGCGGGAGGGCTAGGGGCCAACGTCCTGACTTTC	CASSRLAGGLGANVLTF
TRBV7-3	TRBJ2-3	NA	TRBD2	TGTGCCAGCAGCTTGGGACTAGCGATCACAGATACGCAGTATTTT	CASSLGLAITDTQYF
TRBV5-6	TRBJ2-7	NA	NA	TGTGCCAGCAGTTATAGGGGGGGGGCTATCGACGAGCAGTACTTC	CASSYRGGAIDEQYF
TRBV7-8	TRBJ1-2	NA	TRBD1	TGTGCCAGCAGCTTAAATGGGGGAGGACAGGTCCTCTATGGCTACACCTTC	CASSLNGGGQVLYGYTF
TRBV21-1	TRBJ1-5	NA	NA	TGTGCCAGCAGCAAAGCGCGTCCGGGTATGAATCAGCCCCAGCATTTT	CASSKARPGMNQPQHF
TRBV9	TRBJ2-1	NA	TRBD1	TGTGCCAGCAGCCACACAGGGGGCAATGAGCAGTTCTTC	CASSHTGGNEQFF
TRBV15	TRBJ2-7	NA	NA	TGTGCCACCAGCAGTTTCCACTACGAGCAGTACTTC	CATSSFHYEQYF
TRBV6-5	TRBJ2-1	NA	NA	TGTGCCAGCAGTTACTCGGGAGGCCACAATGAGCAGTTCTTC	CASSYSGGHNEQFF
TRBV9	TRBJ2-1	NA	NA	TGTGCCAGCAATCCCCTTAGCGGAGCCTACAATGAGCAGTTCTTC	CASNPLSGAYNEQFF
TRBV6-6	TRBJ2-3	NA	TRBD1	TGTGCCAGCAGTTACGGGACAGGGCTCGCAGATACGCAGTATTTT	CASSYGTGLADTQYF
TRBV28	TRBJ1-5	NA	TRBD1	TGTGCCAGCAGGGGACAGGATAGCAATCAGCCCCAGCATTTT	CASRGQDSNQPQHF
TRBV28	TRBJ2-2	NA	TRBD1	TGTGCCAGCAGGATGACAGGGTCGAGCACCGGGGAGCTGTTTTTT	CASRMTGSSTGELFF
TRBV11-2	TRBJ2-1	NA	NA	TGTGCCAGCAGCCCCGAGATTCTCTCCTACAATGAGCAGTTCTTC	CASSPEILSYNEQFF
TRBV7-2	TRBJ2-3	NA	TRBD1	TGTGCCAGCAGCTTATGGGCAGGGGGCGTGGTTGATACGCAGTATTTT	CASSLWAGGVVDTQYF
TRBV6-4	TRBJ2-3	NA	NA	TGTGCCAGCAGTAGGGCAGGGGGCACAGATACGCAGTATTTT	CASSRAGGTDTQYF
TRBV10-1	TRBJ1-2	NA	NA	TGCGCCAGCAGGAAGGACCGGGGTGGCTACACCTTC	CASRKDRGGYTF
TRBV4-1	TRBJ1-1	NA	NA	TGCGCCAGCAGCCAAGGGCTGGAGGCTTTCTTT	CASSQGLEAFF
TRBV19	TRBJ2-1	NA	TRBD2	TGTGCCAGTAGTATAGGTACGATAGCGGGAGTTAACAATGAGCAGTTCTTC	CASSIGTIAGVNNEQFF
TRBV19	TRBJ2-1	NA	TRBD2	TGTGCCAGTAGTATTAGCGGGAGTTGGAATGAGCAGTTCTTC	CASSISGSWNEQFF
TRBV7-9	TRBJ2-5	NA	NA	TGTGCCAGCAGCTTTAGACTTTCGGAGACCCAGTACTTC	CASSFRLSETQYF
TRBV27	TRBJ1-1	NA	TRBD1	TGTGCCAGCAGTTTACGACAGGGCCGGGACACTGAAGCTTTCTTT	CASSLRQGRDTEAFF
TRBV21-1	TRBJ1-2	NA	NA	TGTGCCAGCAGCAAGGACCAAGGGGACTATGGCTACACCTTC	CASSKDQGDYGYTF
TRBV4-1	TRBJ2-1	NA	TRBD2	TGCGCCAGCAGCGACGAGAACCTAGCGGGAGTGGAGTTCTTC	CASSDENLAGVEFF
TRBV27	TRBJ2-7	NA	TRBD1	TGTGCCAGCAGCCCCGGGACAGGCTTCCACGAGCAGTACTTC	CASSPGTGFHEQYF
TRBV5-8	TRBJ2-3	once	NA	TGTGCCAGCAGCTTGGGGCCTAGCACAGATACGCAGTATTTT	CASSLGPSTDTQYF
TRBV2	TRBJ1-4	NA	TRBD1	TGTGCCAGCAGTGAAGCCCGACAGGGGTGGAGTGAAAAACTGTTTTTT	CASSEARQGWSEKLFF
TRBV25-1	TRBJ2-2	NA	NA	TGTGCCAGCAGTGAATGGGGGACTGCGAACACCGGGGAGCTGTTTTTT	CASSEWGTANTGELFF
TRBV7-9	TRBJ2-1	NA	NA	TGTGCCAGCAGCTTAGCGGGCGTCTCCTACAATGAGCAGTTCTTC	CASSLAGVSYNEQFF
TRBV19	TRBJ1-2	NA	NA	TGTGCCAGTAGTATTGGCGGGTTCTATGGCTACACCTTC	CASSIGGFYGYTF
TRBV15	TRBJ2-7	few	TRBD2	TGTGCCACCAGCAGAGATCAGGGCGGGAGCGACGAGCAGTACTTC	CATSRDQGGSDEQYF
TRBV6-4	TRBJ2-7	few	NA	TGTGCCAGCAGCGACGGGGGCCGGTTCCAGTACTTC	CASSDGGRFQYF
TRBV7-9	TRBJ2-5	NA	NA	TGTGCCAGCACCAGGGAACAGGTGGTTTTGACCCAGTACTTC	CASTREQVVLTQYF
TRBV19	TRBJ2-3	NA	TRBD2	TGTGCCAGTAGTATGGAGGGTGTGCGAGCGGGGGGGTCCTCCACAGATACGCAGTATTTT	CASSMEGVRAGGSSTDTQYF
TRBV7-9	TRBJ1-1	NA	TRBD1	TGTGCCAGCAGACTTAAAGGGGGCGATAGGAACACTGAAGCTTTCTTT	CASRLKGGDRNTEAFF
TRBV7-6	TRBJ1-3	NA	TRBD1	TGTGCCAGCAGCCAAAACAGCGGGGAGCCCGAGACAGGGGAACGGTACACCATATATTTT	CASSQNSGEPETGERYTIYF
TRBV19	TRBJ1-1	NA	NA	TGTGCCAGTAGTATTACTAGTCGATACCCTGAAGCTTTCTTT	CASSITSRYPEAFF
TRBV6-6	TRBJ1-1	NA	NA	TGTGCCAGCAGTTATACAAAGAACACTGAAGCTTTCTTT	CASSYTKNTEAFF
TRBV13	TRBJ2-5	NA	TRBD2	TGTGCCAGCAGCAAAATAGCGGGCGTTAAAGAGACCCAGTACTTC	CASSKIAGVKETQYF
TRBV27	TRBJ1-5	once	NA	TGTGCCAGCAGTTATCGGGGTACTCAGCCCCAGCATTTT	CASSYRGTQPQHF
TRBV19	TRBJ2-5	NA	TRBD2	TGTGCCAGTAGTAGTCTAGCGGGCGAGAGCGAGACCCAGTACTTC	CASSSLAGESETQYF
TRBV7-2	TRBJ2-7	NA	TRBD1	TGTGCCAGCAGCTTAGGGACAGGGGTCCGGGCCGGGTCCTACGAGCAGTACTTC	CASSLGTGVRAGSYEQYF
TRBV27	TRBJ2-7	NA	TRBD1	TGTGCCAGCACCTCCGGGACAGTCTCCTACGAGCAGTACTTC	CASTSGTVSYEQYF
TRBV27	TRBJ2-7	NA	TRBD1	TGTGCCAGCAGCTTAGGACAGGGGGCCTACGAGCAGTACTTC	CASSLGQGAYEQYF
TRBV29-1	TRBJ1-5	NA	TRBD1	TGCAGCGTTAGAACGGGACAGATAAATCAGCCCCAGCATTTT	CSVRTGQINQPQHF